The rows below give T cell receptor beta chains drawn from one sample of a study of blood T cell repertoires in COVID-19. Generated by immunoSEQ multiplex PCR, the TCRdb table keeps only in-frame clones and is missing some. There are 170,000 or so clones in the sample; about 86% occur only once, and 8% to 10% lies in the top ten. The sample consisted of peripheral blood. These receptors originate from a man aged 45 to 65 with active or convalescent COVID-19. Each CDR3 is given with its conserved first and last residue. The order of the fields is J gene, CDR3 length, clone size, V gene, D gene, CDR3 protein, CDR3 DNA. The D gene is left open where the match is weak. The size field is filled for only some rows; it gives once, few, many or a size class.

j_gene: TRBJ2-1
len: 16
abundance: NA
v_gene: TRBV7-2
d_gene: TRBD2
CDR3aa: CASSLAFSGRYNEQFF
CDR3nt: TGTGCCAGCAGCTTAGCTTTTAGCGGGAGGTACAATGAGCAGTTCTTC

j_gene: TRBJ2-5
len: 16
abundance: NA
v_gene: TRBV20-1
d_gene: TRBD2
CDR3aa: CSASPLAGGPQETQYF
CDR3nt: TGCAGTGCTAGTCCGCTAGCGGGGGGACCCCAAGAGACCCAGTACTTC

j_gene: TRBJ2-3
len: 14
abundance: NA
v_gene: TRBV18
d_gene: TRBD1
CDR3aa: CASSPGQVTDTQYF
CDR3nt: TGTGCCAGCTCACCGGGACAGGTCACAGATACGCAGTATTTT

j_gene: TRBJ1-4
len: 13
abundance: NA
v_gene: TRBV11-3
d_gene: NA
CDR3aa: CASSLMFGEKLFF
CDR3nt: TGTGCCAGCAGCTTAATGTTCGGTGAAAAACTGTTTTTT

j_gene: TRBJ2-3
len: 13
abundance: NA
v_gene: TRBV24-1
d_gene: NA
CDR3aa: CATSDFTGDTQYF
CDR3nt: TGTGCCACCAGTGATTTCACAGGGGATACGCAGTATTTT

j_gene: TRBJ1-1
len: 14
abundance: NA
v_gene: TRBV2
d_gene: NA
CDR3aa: CASSDSGGAAEAFF
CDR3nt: TGTGCCAGCAGTGACTCGGGGGGCGCGGCTGAAGCTTTCTTT

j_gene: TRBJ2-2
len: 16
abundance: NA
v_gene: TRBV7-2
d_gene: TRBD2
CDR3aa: CASSPLAGVNTGELFF
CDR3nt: TGTGCCAGCAGTCCACTAGCGGGGGTCAACACCGGGGAGCTGTTTTTT

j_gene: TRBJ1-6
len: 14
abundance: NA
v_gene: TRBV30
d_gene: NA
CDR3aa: CAWNVGTNNSPLHF
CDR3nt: TGTGCCTGGAATGTGGGGACAAATAATTCACCCCTCCACTTT

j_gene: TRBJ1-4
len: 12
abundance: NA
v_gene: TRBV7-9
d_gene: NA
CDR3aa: CASSPRDEKLFF
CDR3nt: TGTGCCAGCAGCCCTCGGGATGAAAAACTGTTTTTT

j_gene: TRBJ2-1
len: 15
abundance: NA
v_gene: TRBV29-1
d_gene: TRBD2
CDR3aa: CSVRGGLAEHNEQFF
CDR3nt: TGCAGCGTGAGAGGGGGACTAGCGGAGCACAATGAGCAGTTCTTC

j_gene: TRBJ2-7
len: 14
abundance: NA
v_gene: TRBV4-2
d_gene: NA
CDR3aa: CASSPGPGESEQYF
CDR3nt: TGTGCCAGCAGCCCTGGTCCGGGAGAGTCCGAGCAGTACTTC

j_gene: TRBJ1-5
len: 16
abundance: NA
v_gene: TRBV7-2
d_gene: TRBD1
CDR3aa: CASSSQGPYSNQPQHF
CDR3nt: TGTGCCAGCAGCTCACAGGGGCCGTATAGCAATCAGCCCCAGCATTTT

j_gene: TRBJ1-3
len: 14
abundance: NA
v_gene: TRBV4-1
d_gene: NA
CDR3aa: CASSRGSSGNTIYF
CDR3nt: TGCGCCAGCAGCCGGGGCAGCTCTGGAAACACCATATATTTT

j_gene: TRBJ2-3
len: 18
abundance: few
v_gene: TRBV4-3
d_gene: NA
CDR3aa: CASSQLYSKGSSFDTQYF
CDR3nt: TGCGCCAGCAGCCAGTTATACAGTAAAGGTTCCTCCTTTGATACGCAGTATTTT

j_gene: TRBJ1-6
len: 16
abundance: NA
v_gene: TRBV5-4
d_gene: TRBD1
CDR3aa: CASSLAAGGAGSPLHF
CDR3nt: TGTGCCAGCAGCTTGGCGGCAGGGGGCGCCGGGTCACCCCTCCACTTT

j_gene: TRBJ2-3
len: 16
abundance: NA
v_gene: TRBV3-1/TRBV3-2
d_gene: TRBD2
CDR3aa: CASSQRLAGEGDTQYF
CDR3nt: TGTGCCAGCAGCCAACGACTAGCGGGAGAGGGAGATACGCAGTATTTT

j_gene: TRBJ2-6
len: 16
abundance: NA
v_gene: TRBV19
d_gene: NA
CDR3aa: CASSPSWGVGANVLTF
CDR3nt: TGTGCCAGTAGCCCCTCGTGGGGGGTTGGGGCCAACGTCCTGACTTTC

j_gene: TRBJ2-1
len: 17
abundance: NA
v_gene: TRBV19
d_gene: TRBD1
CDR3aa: CASSWDSSRGSYNEQFF
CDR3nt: TGTGCCAGTAGTTGGGACAGCTCTCGAGGCTCCTACAATGAGCAGTTCTTC

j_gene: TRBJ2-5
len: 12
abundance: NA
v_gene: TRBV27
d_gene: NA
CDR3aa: CASSQSGETQYF
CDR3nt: TGTGCCAGCAGCCAATCGGGGGAGACCCAGTACTTC

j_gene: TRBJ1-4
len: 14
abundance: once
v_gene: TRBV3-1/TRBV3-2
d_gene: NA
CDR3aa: CASSPGGRREKLFF
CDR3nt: TGTGCCAGCAGCCCAGGAGGGCGTCGAGAAAAACTGTTTTTT

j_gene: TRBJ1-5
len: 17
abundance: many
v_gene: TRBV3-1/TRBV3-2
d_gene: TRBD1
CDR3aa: CASSARPLGQGLQPQHF
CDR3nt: TGTGCCAGCAGCGCGAGGCCGCTGGGACAGGGGCTTCAGCCCCAGCATTTT

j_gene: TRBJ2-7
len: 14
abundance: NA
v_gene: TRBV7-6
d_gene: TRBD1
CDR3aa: CASSPGTDPSEQYF
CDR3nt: TGTGCCAGCAGCCCAGGGACAGACCCGTCCGAGCAGTACTTC

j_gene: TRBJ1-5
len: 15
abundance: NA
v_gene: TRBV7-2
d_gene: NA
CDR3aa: CASSLDSYSNQPQHF
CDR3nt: TGTGCCAGCAGCTTGGACAGCTATAGCAATCAGCCCCAGCATTTT

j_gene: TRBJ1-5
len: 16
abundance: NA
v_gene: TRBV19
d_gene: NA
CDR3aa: CASSKPFQAGSQPQHF
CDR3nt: TGTGCCAGTAGTAAGCCTTTTCAGGCGGGAAGTCAGCCCCAGCATTTT

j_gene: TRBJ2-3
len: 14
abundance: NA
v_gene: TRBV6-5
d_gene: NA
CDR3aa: CASSYEASTDTQYF
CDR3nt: TGTGCCAGCAGTTACGAGGCTAGCACAGATACGCAGTATTTT

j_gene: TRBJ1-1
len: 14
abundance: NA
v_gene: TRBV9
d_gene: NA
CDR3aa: CASSVENRPDEAFF
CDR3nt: TGTGCCAGCAGCGTAGAAAACAGGCCCGATGAAGCTTTCTTT

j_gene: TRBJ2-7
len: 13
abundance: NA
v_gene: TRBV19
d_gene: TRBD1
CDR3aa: CASSGTESYEQYF
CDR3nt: TGTGCCAGTTCCGGGACAGAGTCCTACGAGCAGTACTTC

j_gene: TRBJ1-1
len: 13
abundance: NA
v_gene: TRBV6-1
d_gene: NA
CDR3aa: CASSEVQLPFAFF
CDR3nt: TGTGCCAGCAGTGAGGTACAGCTACCCTTTGCTTTCTTT

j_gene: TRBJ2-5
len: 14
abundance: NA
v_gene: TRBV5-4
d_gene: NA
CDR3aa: CASSLSRSGETQYF
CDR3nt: TGTGCCAGCAGCTTGTCTCGGTCAGGGGAGACCCAGTACTTC

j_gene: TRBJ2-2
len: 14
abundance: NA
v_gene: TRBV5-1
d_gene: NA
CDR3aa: CASSPKTSTGELFF
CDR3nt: TGCGCCAGCAGCCCGAAAACTAGCACCGGGGAGCTGTTTTTT

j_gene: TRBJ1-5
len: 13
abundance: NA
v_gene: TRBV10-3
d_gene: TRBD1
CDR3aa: CAISRDRDQPQHF
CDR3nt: TGTGCCATCAGCCGGGACAGGGACCAGCCCCAGCATTTT

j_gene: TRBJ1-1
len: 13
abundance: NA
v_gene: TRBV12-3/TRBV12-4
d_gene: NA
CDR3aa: CASASSVNTEAFF
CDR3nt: TGTGCCAGCGCCAGTTCAGTGAACACTGAAGCTTTCTTT

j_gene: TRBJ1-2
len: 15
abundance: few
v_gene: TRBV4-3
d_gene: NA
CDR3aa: CASSQEAETGRGYTF
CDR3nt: TGCGCCAGCAGCCAAGAAGCGGAGACTGGTCGGGGCTACACCTTC

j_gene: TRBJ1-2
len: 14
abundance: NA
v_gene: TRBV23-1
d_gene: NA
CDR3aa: CASSQSGRGYGYTF
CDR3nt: TGCGCCAGCAGTCAATCGGGGCGCGGCTATGGCTACACCTTC

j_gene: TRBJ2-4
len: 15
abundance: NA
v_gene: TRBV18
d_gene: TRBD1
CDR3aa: CASSPVLKTGNIQYF
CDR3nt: TGTGCCAGCTCACCGGTACTAAAGACAGGGAACATTCAGTACTTC

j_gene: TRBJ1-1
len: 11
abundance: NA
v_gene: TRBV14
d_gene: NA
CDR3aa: CASSQGGWAFF
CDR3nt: TGTGCCAGCAGCCAAGGAGGGTGGGCTTTCTTT

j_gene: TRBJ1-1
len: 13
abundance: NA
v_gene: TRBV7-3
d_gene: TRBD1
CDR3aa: CASSKTGGGEAFF
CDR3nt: TGTGCCAGCAGCAAAACAGGGGGCGGTGAAGCTTTCTTT

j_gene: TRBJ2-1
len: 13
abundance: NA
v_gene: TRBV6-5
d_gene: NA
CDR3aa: CASTEVGYNEQFF
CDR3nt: TGTGCCAGCACGGAGGTAGGCTACAATGAGCAGTTCTTC

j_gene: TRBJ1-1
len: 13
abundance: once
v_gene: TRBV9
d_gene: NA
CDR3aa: CASSVSVNTEAFF
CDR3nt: TGTGCCAGCAGCGTGAGCGTGAACACTGAAGCTTTCTTT

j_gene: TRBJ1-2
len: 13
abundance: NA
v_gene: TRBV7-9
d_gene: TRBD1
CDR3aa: CASSLRQGEGYTF
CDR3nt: TGTGCCAGCAGCTTACGACAGGGGGAAGGCTACACCTTC

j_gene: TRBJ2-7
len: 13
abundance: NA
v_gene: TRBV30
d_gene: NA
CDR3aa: CASDDSSRDEQYF
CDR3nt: TGTGCCTCCGATGACTCTAGCCGCGACGAGCAGTACTTC

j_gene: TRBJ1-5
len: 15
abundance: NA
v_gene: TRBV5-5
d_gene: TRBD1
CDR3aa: CASSREGTADQPQHF
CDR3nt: TGTGCCAGCAGCCGGGAGGGGACAGCCGATCAGCCCCAGCATTTT